This TCR beta chain is drawn from a study of identical twins. Template switching created a universal primer site, and the cDNA included unique molecular identifiers. Each CDR3 protein gets one entry after TCRdb re-called the 5' RACE reads with MiXCR. This sample carries roughly 250,000 distinct CDR3 sequences, approximately 7.8% of them seen once, and the ten largest clones take less than 6.5%. Trimming took off 4 bases at V and 5 bases at J, with 15 bases between the two ends. From germline, CDR1 is LGHDT and CDR2 YNNKEL (reference sequence). The CDR3 has 15 residues. This clonotype was observed a few times. The antigen remains unidentified. Study-level results: Models came in too low on out-of-frame TCR alpha sharing in monozygotic twins. Out-of-frame alpha sequences shared by twins were enriched for low generation probability. The study found weaker excess twin sharing in beta out-of-frame sequences.

These data were likewise used in another study, on yellow fever vaccine responses in identical twins.

The sequenced sample was CD8+ T cells sorted from blood. This TCR was recovered from a woman aged 18-29 years in good health. V and J are TRBV3-1 and TRBJ2-1, with a tentative D call TRBD1 (5 bases). CDR3 protein: CASSPPVGRHNEQFF. In DNA, the CDR3 is TGTGCCAGCAGCCCCCCGGTGGGGCGTCACAATGAGCAGTTCTTC.